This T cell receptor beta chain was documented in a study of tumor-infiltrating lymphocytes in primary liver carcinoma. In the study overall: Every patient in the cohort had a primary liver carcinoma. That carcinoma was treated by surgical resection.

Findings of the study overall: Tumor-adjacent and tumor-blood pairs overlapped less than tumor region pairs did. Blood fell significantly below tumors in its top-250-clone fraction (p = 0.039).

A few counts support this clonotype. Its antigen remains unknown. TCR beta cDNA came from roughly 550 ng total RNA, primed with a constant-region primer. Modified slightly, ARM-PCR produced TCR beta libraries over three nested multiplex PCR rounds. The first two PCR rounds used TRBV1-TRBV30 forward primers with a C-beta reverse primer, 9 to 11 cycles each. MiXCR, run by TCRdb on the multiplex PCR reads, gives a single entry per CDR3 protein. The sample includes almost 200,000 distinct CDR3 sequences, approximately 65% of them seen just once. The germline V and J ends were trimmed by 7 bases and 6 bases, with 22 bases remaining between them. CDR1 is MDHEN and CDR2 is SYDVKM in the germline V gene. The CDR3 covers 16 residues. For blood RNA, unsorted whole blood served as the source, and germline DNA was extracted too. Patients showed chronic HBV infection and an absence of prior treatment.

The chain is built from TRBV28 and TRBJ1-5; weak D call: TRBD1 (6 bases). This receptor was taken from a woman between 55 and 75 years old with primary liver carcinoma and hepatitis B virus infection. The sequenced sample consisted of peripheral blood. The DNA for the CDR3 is TGTGCCAGCATTCCGTCCGGGACACGGAGGGGTCAGCCCCAGCATTTT. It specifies CASIPSGTRRGQPQHF.